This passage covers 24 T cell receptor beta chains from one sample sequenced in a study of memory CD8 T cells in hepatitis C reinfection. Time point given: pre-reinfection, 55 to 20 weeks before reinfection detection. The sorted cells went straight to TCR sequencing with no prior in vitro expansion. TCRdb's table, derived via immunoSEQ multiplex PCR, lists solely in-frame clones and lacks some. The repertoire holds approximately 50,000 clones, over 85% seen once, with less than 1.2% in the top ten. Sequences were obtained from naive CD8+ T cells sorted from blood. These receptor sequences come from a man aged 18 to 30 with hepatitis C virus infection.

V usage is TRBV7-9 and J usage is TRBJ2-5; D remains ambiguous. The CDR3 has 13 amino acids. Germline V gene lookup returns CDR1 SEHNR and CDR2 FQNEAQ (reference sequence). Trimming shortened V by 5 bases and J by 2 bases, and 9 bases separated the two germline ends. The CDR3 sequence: CASSPLLQETQYF. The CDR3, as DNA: TGTGCCAGCAGCCCCCTGCTACAAGAGACCCAGTACTTC.

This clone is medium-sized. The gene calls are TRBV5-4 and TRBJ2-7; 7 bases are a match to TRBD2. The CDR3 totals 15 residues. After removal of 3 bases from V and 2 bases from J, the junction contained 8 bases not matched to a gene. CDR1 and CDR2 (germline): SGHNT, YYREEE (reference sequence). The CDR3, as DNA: TGTGCCAGCAGCTCGGGAGGCGGAACCGCCTACGAGCAGTACGTC. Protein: CASSSGGGTAYEQYV.

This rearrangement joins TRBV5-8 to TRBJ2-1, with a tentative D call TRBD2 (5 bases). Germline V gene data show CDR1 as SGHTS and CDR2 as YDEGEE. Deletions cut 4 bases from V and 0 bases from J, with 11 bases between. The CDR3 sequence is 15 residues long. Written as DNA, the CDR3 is TGTGCCAGCAGCCCGACGGGGAGCTCCTACAATGAGCAGTTCTTC. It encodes CASSPTGSSYNEQFF.

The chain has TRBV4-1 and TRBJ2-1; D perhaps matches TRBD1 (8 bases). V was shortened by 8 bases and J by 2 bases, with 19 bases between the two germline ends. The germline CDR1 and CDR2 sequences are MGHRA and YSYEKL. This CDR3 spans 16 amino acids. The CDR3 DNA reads TGCGCCAGCGGCGGGGGACAGGTAGCGCCCTACAATGAGCAGTTCTTC. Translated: CASGGGQVAPYNEQFF.

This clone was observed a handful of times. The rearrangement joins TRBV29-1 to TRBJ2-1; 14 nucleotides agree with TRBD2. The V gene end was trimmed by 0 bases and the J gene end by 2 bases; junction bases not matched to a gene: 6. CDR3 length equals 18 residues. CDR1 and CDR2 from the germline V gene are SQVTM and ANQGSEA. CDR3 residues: CSVEEGTSGSKAYNEQFF. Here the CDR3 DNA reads TGCAGCGTTGAAGAAGGGACTAGCGGGAGTAAAGCCTACAATGAGCAGTTCTTC.

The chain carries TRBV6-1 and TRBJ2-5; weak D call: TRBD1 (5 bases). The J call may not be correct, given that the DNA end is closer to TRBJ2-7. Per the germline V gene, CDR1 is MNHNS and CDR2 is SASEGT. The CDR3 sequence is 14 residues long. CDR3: CASSGLRVRYEQYF. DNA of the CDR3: TGTGCCAGCAGTGGCCTCAGGGTTAGATACGAGCAGTACTTC.

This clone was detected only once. The CDR3 DNA reads TGTGCCAGCGAGCGGGACAGGGGGATCAATGAGCAGTTCTTC. This sequence encodes CASERDRGINEQFF. The chain is built from TRBV6-1 and TRBJ2-1; 11 bases agree with TRBD1. Trimming removed 8 bases from V and 6 bases from J; junction bases left unmatched: 6. This CDR3 is built from 14 residues. Per germline, CDR1 MNHNS and CDR2 SASEGT.

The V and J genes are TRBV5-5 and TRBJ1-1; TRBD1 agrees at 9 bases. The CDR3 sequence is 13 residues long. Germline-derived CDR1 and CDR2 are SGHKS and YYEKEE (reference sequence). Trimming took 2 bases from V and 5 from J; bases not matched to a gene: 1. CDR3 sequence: CASSFGQGTEAFF. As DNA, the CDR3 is TGTGCCAGCAGCTTCGGACAGGGGACTGAAGCTTTCTTT. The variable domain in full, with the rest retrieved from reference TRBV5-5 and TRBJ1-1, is DAGVTQSPTHLIKTRGQQVTLRCSPISGHKSVSWYQQVLGQGPQFIFQYYEKEERGRGNFPDRFSARQFPNYSSELNVNALLLGDSALYLCASSFGQGTEAFFGQGTRLTVV.

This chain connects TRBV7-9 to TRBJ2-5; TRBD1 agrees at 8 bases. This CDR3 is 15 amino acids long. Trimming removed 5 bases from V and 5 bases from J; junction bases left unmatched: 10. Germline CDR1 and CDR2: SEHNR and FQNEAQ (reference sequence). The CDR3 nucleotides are TGTGCCAGCAGCATGATGTCAGGGGGCCGGGAGACCCAGTACTTC. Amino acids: CASSMMSGGRETQYF.

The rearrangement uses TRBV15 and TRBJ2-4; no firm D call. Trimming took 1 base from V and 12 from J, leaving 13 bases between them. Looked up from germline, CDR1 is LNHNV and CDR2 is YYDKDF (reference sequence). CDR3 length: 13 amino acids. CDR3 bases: TGTGCCACCAGCAGAGTTTCGAGGCAAGATCAGTACTTC. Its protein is CATSRVSRQDQYF.

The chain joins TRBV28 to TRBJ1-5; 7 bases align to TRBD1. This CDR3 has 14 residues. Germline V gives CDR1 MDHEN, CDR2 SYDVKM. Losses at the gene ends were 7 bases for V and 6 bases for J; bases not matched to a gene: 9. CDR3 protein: CASIRQGDGQPQHF. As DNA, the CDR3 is TGTGCCAGCATCCGACAGGGAGATGGTCAGCCCCAGCATTTT.

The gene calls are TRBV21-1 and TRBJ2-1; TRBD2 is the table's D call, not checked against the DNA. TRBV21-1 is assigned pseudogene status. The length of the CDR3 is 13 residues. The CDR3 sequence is CASSNSPSVEQFF. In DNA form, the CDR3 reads TGTGCCAGCAGCAATTCGCCTAGCGTTGAGCAGTTCTTC.

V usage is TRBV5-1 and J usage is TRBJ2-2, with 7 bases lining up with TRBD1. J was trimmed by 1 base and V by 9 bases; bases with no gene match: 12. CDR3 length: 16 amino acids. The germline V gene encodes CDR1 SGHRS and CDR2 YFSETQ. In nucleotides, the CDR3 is TGCGCCACTTCTAGCCCGGGACAGCAGAACACCGGGGAGCTGTTTTTT. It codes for CATSSPGQQNTGELFF.

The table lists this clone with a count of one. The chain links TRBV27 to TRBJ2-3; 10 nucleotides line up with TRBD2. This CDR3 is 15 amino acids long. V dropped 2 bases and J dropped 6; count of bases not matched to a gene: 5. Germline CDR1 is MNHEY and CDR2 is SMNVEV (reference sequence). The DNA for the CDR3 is TGTGCCAGCAGTTTAGGTAGCGGGGGGCCCGATACGCAGTATTTT. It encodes CASSLGSGGPDTQYF.

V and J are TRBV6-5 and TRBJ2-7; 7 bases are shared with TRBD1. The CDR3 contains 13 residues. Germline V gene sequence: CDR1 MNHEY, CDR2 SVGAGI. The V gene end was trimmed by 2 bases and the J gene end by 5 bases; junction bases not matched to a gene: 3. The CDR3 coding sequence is TGTGCCAGCAGTTACCCCGACAGGGACGAGCAGTACTTC. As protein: CASSYPDRDEQYF.

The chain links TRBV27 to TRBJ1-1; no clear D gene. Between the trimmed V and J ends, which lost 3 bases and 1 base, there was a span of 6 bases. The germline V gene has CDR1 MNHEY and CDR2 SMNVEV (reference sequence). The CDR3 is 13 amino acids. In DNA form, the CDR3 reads TGTGCCAGCAGTTTGGCAGGGAACACTGAAGCTTTCTTT. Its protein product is CASSLAGNTEAFF.

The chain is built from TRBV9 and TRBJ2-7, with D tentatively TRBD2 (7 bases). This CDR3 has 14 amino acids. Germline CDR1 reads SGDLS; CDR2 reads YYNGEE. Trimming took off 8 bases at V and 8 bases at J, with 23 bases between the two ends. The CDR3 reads CASSLGGGVVQQYF. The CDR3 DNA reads TGTGCCAGTTCGCTGGGAGGGGGTGTGGTTCAGCAGTACTTC.

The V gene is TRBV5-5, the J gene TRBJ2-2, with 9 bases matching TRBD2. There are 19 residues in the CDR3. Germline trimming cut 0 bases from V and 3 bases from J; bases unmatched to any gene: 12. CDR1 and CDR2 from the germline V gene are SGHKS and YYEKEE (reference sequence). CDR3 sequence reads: CASSLDPETSGRYTGELFF. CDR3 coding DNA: TGTGCCAGCAGCTTGGACCCCGAGACGAGCGGGAGGTACACCGGGGAGCTGTTTTTT.

The CDR3 coding sequence is TGTGCCAGTAGGTGGGGGACAGGGGGCGCGTTTAACACTGAAGCTTTCTTT. Translation: CASRWGTGGAFNTEAFF. The genes are TRBV19 and TRBJ1-1, with 12 bases fitting TRBD1. Germline V gene lookup returns CDR1 LNHDA and CDR2 SQIVND (reference sequence). This CDR3 has 17 amino acids. V shed 6 bases, J shed 2 bases, and the junction held 10 bases outside the gene matches.

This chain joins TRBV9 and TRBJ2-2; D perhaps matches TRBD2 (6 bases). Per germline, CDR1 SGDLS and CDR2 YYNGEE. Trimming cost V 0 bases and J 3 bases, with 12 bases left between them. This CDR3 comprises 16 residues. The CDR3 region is CASSVGGGYDTGELFF. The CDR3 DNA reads TGTGCCAGCAGCGTAGGTGGGGGGTATGACACCGGGGAGCTGTTTTTT.

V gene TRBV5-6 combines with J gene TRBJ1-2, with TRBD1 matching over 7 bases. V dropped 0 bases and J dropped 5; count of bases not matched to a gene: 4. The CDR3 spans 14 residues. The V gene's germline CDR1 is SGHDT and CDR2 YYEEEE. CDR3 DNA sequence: TGTGCCAGCAGCTTGGGGGACAGTCCGTATGGCTACACCTTC. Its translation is CASSLGDSPYGYTF.

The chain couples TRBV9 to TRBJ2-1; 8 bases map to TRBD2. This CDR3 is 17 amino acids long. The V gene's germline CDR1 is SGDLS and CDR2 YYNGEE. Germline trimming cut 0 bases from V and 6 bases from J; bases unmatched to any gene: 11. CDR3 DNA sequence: TGTGCCAGCAGCGTAGCTATAGGGAGCGGGAGTCCCAATGAGCAGTTCTTC. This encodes CASSVAIGSGSPNEQFF.

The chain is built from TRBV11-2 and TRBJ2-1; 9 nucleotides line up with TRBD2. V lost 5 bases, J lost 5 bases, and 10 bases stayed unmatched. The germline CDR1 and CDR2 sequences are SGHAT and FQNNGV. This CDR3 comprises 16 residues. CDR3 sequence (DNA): TGTGCCAGCAGCCTCGGAGCGGGAGGTCCGGACAATGAGCAGTTCTTC. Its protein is CASSLGAGGPDNEQFF.

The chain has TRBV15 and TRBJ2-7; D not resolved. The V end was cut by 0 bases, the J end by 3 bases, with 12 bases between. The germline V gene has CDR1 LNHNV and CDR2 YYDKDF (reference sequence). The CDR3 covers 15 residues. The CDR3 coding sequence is TGTGCCACCAGCAGAGACAGTGGCCAATACTACGAGCAGTACTTC. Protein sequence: CATSRDSGQYYEQYF.